These 28 T cell receptor beta chains share one sample of origin, sequenced in a study of cytomegalovirus exposure and HLA in healthy donors. Generated by immunoSEQ multiplex PCR, the TCRdb table keeps only in-frame clones and is missing some. This sample has 200,000 to 250,000 clones, with about nine tenths found just once. Sequenced input: PBMCs. The receptor source for this set is a young woman in good health and CMV-seropositive.

The chain joins TRBV7-6 to TRBJ1-2; D unclear. Germline lookup yields CDR1 SGHVS and CDR2 FNYEAQ. The CDR3 sequence is 13 residues long. The V end was cut by 5 bases, the J end by 4 bases, with 11 bases between. CDR3 coding DNA: TGTGCCAGCAGCCCTCGACATCTCTATGGCTACACCTTC. Its protein is CASSPRHLYGYTF.

The chain links TRBV27 to TRBJ2-6; weak D call: TRBD1 (7 bases). V lost 4 bases, J lost 2 bases, and 9 bases lay in between. Germline lookup yields CDR1 MNHEY and CDR2 SMNVEV (reference sequence). The CDR3 sequence is 15 residues long. The CDR3 reads CASSSRGAGANVLTF. The CDR3 DNA sequence: TGTGCCAGCAGTTCCAGGGGGGCTGGGGCCAACGTCCTGACTTTC.

This CDR3 reads CASSLSASGGYEQYF. The CDR3 DNA is TGTGCCAGCAGCTTATCGGCTAGCGGGGGCTACGAGCAGTACTTC. The chain has TRBV7-2 and TRBJ2-7; 10 nucleotides match TRBD2. The CDR3 totals 15 residues. The trim removed 2 bases at V and 3 bases at J, leaving 4 bases unmatched. The germline gives CDR1 SGHTA, CDR2 FQGNSA.

The chain carries TRBV9 and TRBJ2-3; 8 nucleotides line up with TRBD2. This CDR3 contains 21 residues. Germline trimming cut 0 bases from V and 2 bases from J; bases unmatched to any gene: 20. Germline lookup yields CDR1 SGDLS and CDR2 YYNGEE. The CDR3 DNA sequence: TGTGCCAGCAGCGTAGACCCTAGAAGCTTGACTAGCGCTCCGTCCACAGATACGCAGTATTTT. Its protein is CASSVDPRSLTSAPSTDTQYF.

In the case of this clone: Other DNA variants within this sample encode the same CDR3. This chain connects TRBV27 to TRBJ1-1; D remains unclear. The germline CDR1 and CDR2 sequences are MNHEY and SMNVEV (reference sequence). This CDR3 is built from 14 residues. The ends were cut back, 2 bases at V and 1 base at J, with 8 bases in the middle. The CDR3 sequence is CASSLPGSNTEAFF. CDR3 bases: TGTGCCAGCAGTTTACCGGGATCGAACACTGAAGCTTTCTTT.

The CDR3 region is CASSLRGSYNEQFF. DNA of the CDR3: TGTGCCAGCAGTTTAAGGGGGTCGTACAATGAGCAGTTCTTC. The chain couples TRBV27 to TRBJ2-1; perhaps TRBD1 as D (6 bases). Germline assignment: CDR1 MNHEY and CDR2 SMNVEV (reference sequence). Trimming took 2 bases from V and 4 from J, leaving 9 bases between them. CDR3 length equals 14 residues.

V gene TRBV5-6 combines with J gene TRBJ2-1; 10 nucleotides match TRBD2. The CDR3 runs 14 residues. Germline CDR1 is SGHDT and CDR2 is YYEEEE. V lost 5 bases to trimming and J lost 6 bases; unmatched junction nucleotides: 5. CDR3 DNA: TGTGCCAGCAGACCTAGCGGGAGTGTCAATGAGCAGTTCTTC. Translated: CASRPSGSVNEQFF.

The chain uses TRBV6-5 and TRBJ1-1; D gene uncertain. The CDR3 has 14 residues. Trimming shortened V by 6 bases and J by 0 bases, and 11 bases separated the two germline ends. CDR1 and CDR2 from the germline V gene are MNHEY and SVGAGI. As DNA, the CDR3 is TGTGCCAGCAGGTCCGAGGTATTGAACACTGAAGCTTTCTTT. This sequence encodes CASRSEVLNTEAFF.

The V and J genes are TRBV27 and TRBJ2-1; the D is unclear. Trimming shortened V by 5 bases and J by 7 bases, and 21 bases separated the two germline ends. Germline lookup yields CDR1 MNHEY and CDR2 SMNVEV (reference sequence). This CDR3 is built from 16 residues. This CDR3 is CASSPREKAVMNEQFF. The DNA of the CDR3 is TGTGCCAGCAGTCCCCGCGAAAAGGCGGTGATGAATGAGCAGTTCTTC.

The V gene is TRBV5-1, the J gene TRBJ1-2; possible D gene TRBD1, 5 bases. The ends were cut back, 0 bases at V and 5 bases at J, with 11 bases in the middle. Germline CDR1 and CDR2: SGHRS and YFSETQ. CDR3 length: 14 amino acids. The CDR3 loop is CASSLGGDYYGYTF. The CDR3 DNA is TGCGCCAGCAGCTTGGGGGGGGATTATTATGGCTACACCTTC.

The rearrangement links TRBV9 to TRBJ2-7, with 14 bases fitting TRBD2. Germline V gene lookup returns CDR1 SGDLS and CDR2 YYNGEE. Trimming removed 2 bases from V and 7 bases from J; junction bases left unmatched: 5. The CDR3 contains 15 residues. Here the CDR3 reads CASSVGLAGGVEQYF. CDR3 in DNA: TGTGCCAGCAGCGTCGGACTAGCGGGAGGTGTTGAGCAGTACTTC.

The V call is TRBV2, the J call TRBJ2-1; 8 bases map to TRBD1. The CDR3 is 14 residues long. V shed 4 bases, J shed 3 bases, and the junction held 2 bases outside the gene matches. CDR1 is SNHLY, CDR2 FYNNEI, per germline. DNA of the CDR3: TGTGCCAGCAGTGGGGGACAGGTCTACAATGAGCAGTTCTTC. Translated, it gives CASSGGQVYNEQFF. The whole variable domain, filled in from reference TRBV2 and TRBJ2-1, reads EPEVTQTPSHQVTQMGQEVILRCVPISNHLYFYWYRQILGQKVEFLVSFYNNEISEKSEIFDDQFSVERPDGSNFTLKIRSTKLEDSAMYFCASSGGQVYNEQFFGPGTRLTVL.

This chain connects TRBV19 to TRBJ2-3; the D gene is possibly TRBD1 (6 bases). CDR3 length equals 12 residues. V was pared by 7 bases and J by 4 bases, with 9 bases between. CDR1 and CDR2 (germline): LNHDA, SQIVND (reference sequence). CDR3: CASTRGPDTQYF. The CDR3 DNA sequence: TGTGCCAGTACCAGGGGCCCAGATACGCAGTATTTT.

The chain couples TRBV28 to TRBJ2-3, with D perhaps matching TRBD2 (6 bases). Trimming removed 0 bases from V and 2 bases from J, with 15 bases in between. The CDR3 consists of 17 residues. Germline loops: CDR1 MDHEN, CDR2 SYDVKM. CDR3 amino acids: CASSLWASEADTDTQYF. DNA of the CDR3: TGTGCCAGCAGTTTATGGGCTAGCGAGGCGGACACAGATACGCAGTATTTT.

The J gene is TRBJ1-2, the V gene TRBV28; 11 bases fit TRBD1. V dropped 6 bases and J dropped 7; count of bases not matched to a gene: 13. This CDR3 contains 16 residues. From germline, CDR1 is MDHEN and CDR2 SYDVKM. The CDR3 sequence is CASSPPAGQGARGYTF. CDR3 bases: TGTGCCAGCAGCCCCCCCGCAGGACAGGGGGCGCGTGGCTACACCTTC.

This chain connects TRBV30 to TRBJ1-4; TRBD1 might be the D (5 bases). The CDR3 is 19 amino acids. V lost 1 base and J 3 bases, leaving 24 bases between the germline ends. From germline, CDR1 is GTSNPN and CDR2 SVGIG (reference sequence). The CDR3 DNA reads as TGTGCCTGGAGTGCAAGAGCCGGGGACTCCCTCCGGGCTAATGAAAAACTGTTTTTT. This gives the protein CAWSARAGDSLRANEKLFF.

The V call is TRBV28, the J call TRBJ2-2, with a possible D match to TRBD2 (5 bases). The CDR3 consists of 16 residues. V lost 5 bases to trimming and J lost 0 bases, with 13 bases between them. Germline V lookup: CDR1 MDHEN, CDR2 SYDVKM. The CDR3 DNA reads TGTGCCAGCAGTCCACCAGACTACGCGAACACCGGGGAGCTGTTTTTT. This sequence encodes CASSPPDYANTGELFF.

The genes are TRBV18 and TRBJ2-1; no definite D call. Germline loops: CDR1 KGHSH, CDR2 LQKENI. The CDR3 totals 13 residues. Trimming shortened V by 3 bases and J by 9 bases, and 12 bases separated the two germline ends. The CDR3 bases are TGTGCCAGCTCACCCGGCGGATTTGGTGAGCAGTTCTTC. Protein product: CASSPGGFGEQFF.

The genes are TRBV11-3 and TRBJ2-3, with a weak D call TRBD2 (5 bases). Per germline, CDR1 SGHNT and CDR2 YENEEA. Trimming took off 1 base at V and 1 base at J, with 18 bases between the two ends. This CDR3 is 18 amino acids long. The CDR3 region is CASSLVKTTIRGTDTQYF. The CDR3 bases are TGTGCCAGCAGCTTAGTTAAGACTACCATACGGGGCACAGATACGCAGTATTTT. Filled out from reference TRBV11-3 and TRBJ2-3, the complete variable domain reads EAGVVQSPRYKIIEKKQPVAFWCNPISGHNTLYWYLQNLGQGPELLIRYENEEAVDDSQLPKDRFSAERLKGVDSTLKIQPAELGDSAVYLCASSLVKTTIRGTDTQYFGPGTRLTVL.

This chain connects TRBV7-6 to TRBJ2-7; 8 positions agree with TRBD1. Germline CDR1 SGHVS, CDR2 FNYEAQ. The CDR3 has 13 residues. Losses at the gene ends were 4 bases for V and 5 bases for J; bases not matched to a gene: 4. As DNA, the CDR3 is TGTGCCAGCAGCTATGGACAGGGAAACGAGCAGTACTTC. This translates into CASSYGQGNEQYF.

This chain links TRBV2 with TRBJ2-5; TRBD1 matches 8 bases. The CDR3 is made up of 16 amino acids. Germline trimming cut 6 bases from V and 2 bases from J; bases unmatched to any gene: 11. CDR1 is SNHLY, CDR2 FYNNEI, per germline. The CDR3 sequence is CASSNQVQGGQETQYF. The DNA for the CDR3 is TGTGCCAGCAGCAATCAAGTACAGGGGGGACAAGAGACCCAGTACTTC.

V is TRBV19 and J is TRBJ2-1; 10 bases are a match to TRBD2. The length of the CDR3 is 18 residues. The junction had 10 bases not matched to a gene; V was cut back by 5 bases and J by 0 bases. The V gene's germline CDR1 is LNHDA and CDR2 SQIVND (reference sequence). Here the CDR3 DNA reads TGTGCCAGTAGTTTCAGACTAGCGGGTCAGAGCTCCTACAATGAGCAGTTCTTC. Translation: CASSFRLAGQSSYNEQFF.

The chain uses TRBV7-9 and TRBJ2-7, with D possibly matching TRBD1 (6 bases). CDR3 length: 15 residues. V lost 4 bases, J lost 3 bases, and 16 bases lay in between. The V gene's germline CDR1 is SEHNR and CDR2 FQNEAQ (reference sequence). CDR3 sequence (DNA): TGTGCCAGCAGCTCCCTAAAGACAGGTCTCTACGAGCAGTACTTC. Its protein is CASSSLKTGLYEQYF.

The chain couples TRBV28 to TRBJ2-6, with a tentative D call TRBD1 (5 bases). Trimming removed 6 bases from V and 2 bases from J, with 14 bases in between. This CDR3 is 16 amino acids long. Looked up from germline, CDR1 is MDHEN and CDR2 is SYDVKM. The CDR3 nucleotides are TGTGCCAGCAGCGTGCTCAGGGTAACTGGGGCCAACGTCCTGACTTTC. It encodes CASSVLRVTGANVLTF.

This clone was recorded only once. The chain couples TRBV9 to TRBJ2-3, with TRBD1 identical over 7 bases. With V trimmed by 4 bases and J by 3 bases, 11 bases remained unmatched. Germline values: CDR1 SGDLS, CDR2 YYNGEE. This CDR3 is built from 16 residues. This chain's CDR3 is CASSTRTGTGTDTQYF. CDR3 nucleotides: TGTGCCAGCAGCACACGGACAGGAACGGGGACAGATACGCAGTATTTT.

The rearrangement links TRBV28 to TRBJ1-2, with 10 bases aligning to TRBD1. CDR1 and CDR2 (germline): MDHEN, SYDVKM. Trimming removed 10 bases from V and 5 bases from J; junction bases left unmatched: 7. The length of the CDR3 is 13 residues. The CDR3 reads CATRTGGVYGYTF. The CDR3 bases are TGTGCCACCCGGACAGGGGGTGTATATGGCTACACCTTC.

J is TRBJ2-3 and V is TRBV4-1; D uncertain. CDR1 is MGHRA, CDR2 YSYEKL, per germline. Trimming stripped 0 bases from V and 2 bases from J, with 6 bases between. The CDR3 runs to 14 residues. CDR3 amino acids: CASSQDQHTDTQYF. The DNA for the CDR3 is TGCGCCAGCAGCCAAGATCAACACACAGATACGCAGTATTTT.

The CDR3 nucleotides read TGTGCCAGCTCCCGACAGGGGAACACTGAAGCTTTCTTT. It specifies CASSRQGNTEAFF. The chain is built from TRBV18 and TRBJ1-1, with 7 bases that match TRBD1. CDR3 length: 13 amino acids. V lost 6 bases and J lost 1; bases outside the gene matches: 2. Looked up from germline, CDR1 is KGHSH and CDR2 is LQKENI.